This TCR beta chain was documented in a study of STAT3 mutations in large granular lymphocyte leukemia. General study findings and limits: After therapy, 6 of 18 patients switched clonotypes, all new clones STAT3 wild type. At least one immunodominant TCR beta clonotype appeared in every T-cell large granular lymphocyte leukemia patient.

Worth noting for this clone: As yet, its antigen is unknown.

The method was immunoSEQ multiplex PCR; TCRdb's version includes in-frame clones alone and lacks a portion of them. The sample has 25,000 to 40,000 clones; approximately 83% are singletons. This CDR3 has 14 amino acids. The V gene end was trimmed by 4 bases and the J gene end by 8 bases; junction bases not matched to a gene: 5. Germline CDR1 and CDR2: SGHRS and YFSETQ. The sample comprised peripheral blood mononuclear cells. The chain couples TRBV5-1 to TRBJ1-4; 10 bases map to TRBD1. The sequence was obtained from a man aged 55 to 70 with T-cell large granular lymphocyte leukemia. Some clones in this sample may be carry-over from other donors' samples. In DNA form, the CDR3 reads TGCGCCAGCAGCGTCGGGACAGGGGACGAAAAACTGTTTTTT. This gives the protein CASSVGTGDEKLFF.